A selection of T cell receptor beta chains follows, all from one sample in a study of blood T cell repertoires in COVID-19. Assay: immunoSEQ multiplex PCR; the TCRdb copy retains only in-frame clones and omits some. The sample lists hundreds of thousands of clones; about 88% were seen once. The sequenced sample consisted of peripheral blood. These receptors all stem from a woman aged 70-85 years with COVID-19, enrolled during active disease. Each CDR3 is given with its conserved first and last residue. D genes are given only for firm matches. Size tells how often a clone was seen (once, few, many) or the class of an expanded clone, and some rows leave it out.

once	TRBD2	TRBV20-1	TRBJ2-3	CSASNLAGGVTDTQYF	TGCAGTGCTAGTAACTTAGCGGGGGGCGTAACAGATACGCAGTATTTT
.	TRBD2	TRBV7-2	TRBJ2-4	CASSYGGGAFGKNIQYF	TGTGCCAGCAGCTACGGCGGGGGGGCCTTCGGCAAAAACATTCAGTACTTC
.	.	TRBV18	TRBJ1-2	CASSPLGGGSSYTF	TGTGCCAGCTCACCCCTAGGGGGGGGCTCCAGCTACACCTTC
.	TRBD2	TRBV19	TRBJ2-3	CASSPGLAPDTQYF	TGTGCCAGTAGCCCGGGACTAGCCCCAGATACGCAGTATTTT
.	.	TRBV10-1	TRBJ1-2	CASSDEVNYGYTF	TGCGCCAGCAGTGATGAGGTTAACTATGGCTACACCTTC
.	TRBD2	TRBV9	TRBJ2-1	CASSGTSGGYNEQFF	TGTGCCAGCAGCGGGACTAGCGGGGGGTACAATGAGCAGTTCTTC
.	.	TRBV14	TRBJ1-2	CASSQQRDYGYTF	TGTGCCAGCAGCCAGCAGAGGGACTATGGCTACACCTTC
.	.	TRBV7-9	TRBJ1-6	CASNTAGNNSPLHF	TGTGCCAGCAATACGGCAGGGAATAATTCACCCCTCCACTTT
.	.	TRBV6-2/TRBV6-3	TRBJ1-1	CASSYFLGGDTEAFF	TGTGCCAGCAGTTACTTTCTCGGCGGGGACACTGAAGCTTTCTTT
.	TRBD1	TRBV24-1	TRBJ2-5	CATSPGGLQETQYF	TGTGCCACCAGTCCAGGGGGTCTCCAAGAGACCCAGTACTTC
.	.	TRBV27	TRBJ1-2	CASSLAAAVTGYGYTF	TGTGCCAGCAGTTTGGCCGCAGCCGTAACAGGCTATGGCTACACCTTC
few	.	TRBV11-2	TRBJ1-1	CASSLRPGRTEAFF	TGTGCCAGCAGCTTAAGACCAGGGCGCACTGAAGCTTTCTTT
few	TRBD1	TRBV3-1/TRBV3-2	TRBJ1-6	CASSLQGNSPLHF	TGTGCCAGCAGCCTACAGGGGAATTCACCCCTCCACTTT
.	TRBD1	TRBV6-5	TRBJ1-2	CASGRDRGNYGYTF	TGTGCCAGCGGTCGGGACAGGGGAAACTATGGCTACACCTTC
.	TRBD2	TRBV6-2/TRBV6-3	TRBJ2-7	CASCLHLSGGAYEQYF	TGTGCCAGCTGCCTCCACCTAAGCGGGGGGGCCTACGAGCAGTACTTC
.	.	TRBV30	TRBJ1-5	CAWSVPGNSNQPQHF	TGTGCCTGGAGTGTACCGGGGAATAGCAATCAGCCCCAGCATTTT
once	.	TRBV5-1	TRBJ1-4	CASSLGQRNEKLFF	TGCGCCAGCAGCTTGGGACAGAGGAATGAAAAACTGTTTTTT
.	.	TRBV4-1	TRBJ1-5	CASSQGGRGGSNQPQHF	TGCGCCAGCAGCCAAGGAGGGAGAGGGGGAAGCAATCAGCCCCAGCATTTT